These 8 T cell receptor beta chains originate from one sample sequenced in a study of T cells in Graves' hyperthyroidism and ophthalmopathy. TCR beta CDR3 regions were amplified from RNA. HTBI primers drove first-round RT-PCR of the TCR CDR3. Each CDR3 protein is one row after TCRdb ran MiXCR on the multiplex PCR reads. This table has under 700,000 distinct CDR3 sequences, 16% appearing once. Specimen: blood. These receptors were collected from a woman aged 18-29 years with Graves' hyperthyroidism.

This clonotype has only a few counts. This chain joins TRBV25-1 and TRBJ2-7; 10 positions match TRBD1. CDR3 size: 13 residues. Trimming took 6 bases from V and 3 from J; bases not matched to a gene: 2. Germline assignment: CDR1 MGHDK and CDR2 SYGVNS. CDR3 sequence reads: CASRTGGGYEQYF. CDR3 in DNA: TGTGCCAGCAGGACAGGGGGCGGCTACGAGCAGTACTTC.

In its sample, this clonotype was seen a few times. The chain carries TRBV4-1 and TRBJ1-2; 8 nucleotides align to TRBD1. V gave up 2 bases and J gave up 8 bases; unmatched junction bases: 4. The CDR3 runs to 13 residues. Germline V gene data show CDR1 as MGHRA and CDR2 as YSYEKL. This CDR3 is CASSQQGATGYTF. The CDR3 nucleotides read TGCGCCAGCAGCCAACAGGGGGCGACGGGCTACACCTTC.

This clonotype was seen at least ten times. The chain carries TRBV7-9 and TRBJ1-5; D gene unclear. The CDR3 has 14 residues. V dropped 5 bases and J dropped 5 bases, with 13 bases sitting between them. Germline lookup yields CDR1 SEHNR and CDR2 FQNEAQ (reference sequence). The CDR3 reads CASSPDREDQPQHF. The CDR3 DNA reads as TGTGCCAGCAGCCCTGACCGGGAGGATCAGCCCCAGCATTTT.

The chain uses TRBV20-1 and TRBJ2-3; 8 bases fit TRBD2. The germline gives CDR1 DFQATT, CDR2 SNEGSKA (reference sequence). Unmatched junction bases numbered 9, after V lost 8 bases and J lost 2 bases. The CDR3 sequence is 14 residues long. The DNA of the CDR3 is TGCAGTATACTCGGGGGGGCCTACACAGATACGCAGTATTTT. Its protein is CSILGGAYTDTQYF.

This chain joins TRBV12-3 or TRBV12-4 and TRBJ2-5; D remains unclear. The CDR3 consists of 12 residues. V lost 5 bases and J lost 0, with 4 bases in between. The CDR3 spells CASSMYQETQYF. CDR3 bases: TGTGCCAGCAGTATGTACCAAGAGACCCAGTACTTC.

Here the CDR3 reads CASSPNGLASTDTQYF. In nucleotides, the CDR3 is TGTGCCAGCTCACCGAACGGACTGGCAAGCACAGATACGCAGTATTTT. The V call is TRBV18, the J call TRBJ2-3; possible D gene TRBD2, 5 bases. Between the trimmed V and J ends, which lost 3 bases and 0 bases, there was a span of 13 bases. Per the germline V gene, CDR1 is KGHSH and CDR2 is LQKENI. The CDR3 is made up of 16 amino acids.

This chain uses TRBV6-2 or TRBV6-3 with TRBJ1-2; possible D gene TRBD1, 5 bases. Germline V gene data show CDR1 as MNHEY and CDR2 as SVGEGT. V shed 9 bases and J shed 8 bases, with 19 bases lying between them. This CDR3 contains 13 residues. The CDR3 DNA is TGTGCCAGTAGGTCGGGGGTCTCGGGAGGCTACACCTTC. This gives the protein CASRSGVSGGYTF.

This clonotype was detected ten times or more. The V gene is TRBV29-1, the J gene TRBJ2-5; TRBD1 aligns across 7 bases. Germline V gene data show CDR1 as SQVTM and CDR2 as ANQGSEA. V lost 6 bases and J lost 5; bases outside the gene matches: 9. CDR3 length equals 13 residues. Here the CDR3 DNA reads TGCAGCGTGTGGACAGGTCTTGGCGAGACCCAGTACTTC. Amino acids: CSVWTGLGETQYF.